This TCR beta chain was obtained from a study of blood T cell repertoires in COVID-19. The protocol was immunoSEQ multiplex PCR, while the TCRdb copy is restricted to in-frame clones and leaves out a portion. The repertoire includes 200,000 or so clones, 88% of them detected once, and roughly 2.5% sits in the top ten. This CDR3 has 12 amino acids. Per germline, CDR1 ENHRY and CDR2 SYGVKD. The source of this sequence is a woman aged 30 to 39 who had recovered from COVID-19. The chain employs TRBV10-3 and TRBJ2-7, with 11 nucleotides matching TRBD1. Sequencing used PBMCs or T cells enriched from blood (not recorded which). For the CDR3, the DNA is TGTGCTGGGGGACAGGGGGATTACGAGCAGTACTTC. This sequence encodes CAGGQGDYEQYF.